This TCR beta chain emerged from a study of human T cells and chemical hapten exposure. Study context: Sensitization employed 2% DPC on approximately 2 cm by approximately 2 cm of upper inner arm skin. TCR yields per sample varied mostly from small pooled library volume differences.

The library labeled individual cDNA molecules by adding unique molecular identifiers to them. TCRdb re-derived calls from the RACE reads in MiXCR, one entry per CDR3 protein. The sample contains a few hundred thousand distinct CDR3 sequences, 4.5% to 5.5% of which appear only once. A few counts support this clonotype. The antigen remains undetermined. The CDR3 has 14 residues. Germline CDR1 is LGHDT and CDR2 is YNNKEL (reference sequence). V was cut by 6 bases and J by 2 bases, with 11 bases left in between. Time point defined: pre-sensitization, week 0. Treatment defined: therapeutic diphenylcyclopropenone sensitization with weekly scalp DPC. Points from the study as a whole: The presence of alopecia in the donors means their immune response may differ from healthy people's.

The clonotype originates from a woman aged 18-29 years with alopecia areata. Some clones in this sample may be carry-over from other donors' samples. Sequencing was performed on whole blood, taken in connection with sensitization to the hapten diphenylcyclopropenone (DPC). V and J are TRBV3-1 and TRBJ1-3, with D unclear. DNA for the CDR3: TGTGCCAGCAGTCTTACCAAGGCTGGAAACACCATATATTTT. Protein product: CASSLTKAGNTIYF.